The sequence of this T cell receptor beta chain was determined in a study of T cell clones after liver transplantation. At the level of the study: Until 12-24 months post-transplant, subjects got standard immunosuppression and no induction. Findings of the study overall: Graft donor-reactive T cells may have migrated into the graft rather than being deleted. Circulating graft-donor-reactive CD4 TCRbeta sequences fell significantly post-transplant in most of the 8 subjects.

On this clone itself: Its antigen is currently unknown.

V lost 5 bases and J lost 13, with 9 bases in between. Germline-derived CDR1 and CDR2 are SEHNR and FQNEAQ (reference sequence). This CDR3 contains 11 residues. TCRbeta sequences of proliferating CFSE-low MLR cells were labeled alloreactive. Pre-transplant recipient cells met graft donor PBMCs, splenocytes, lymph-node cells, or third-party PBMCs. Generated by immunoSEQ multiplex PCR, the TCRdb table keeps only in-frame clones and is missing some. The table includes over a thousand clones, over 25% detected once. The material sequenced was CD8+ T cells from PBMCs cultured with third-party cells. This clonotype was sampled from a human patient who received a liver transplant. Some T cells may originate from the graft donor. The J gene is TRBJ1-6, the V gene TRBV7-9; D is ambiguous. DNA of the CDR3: TGTGCCAGCAGCCGCGACGGGCCCCTCCACTTT. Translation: CASSRDGPLHF. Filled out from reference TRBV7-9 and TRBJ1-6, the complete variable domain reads DTGVSQNPRHKITKRGQNVTFRCDPISEHNRLYWYRQTLGQGPEFLTYFQNEAQLEKSRLLSDRFSAERPKGSFSTLEIQRTEQGDSAMYLCASSRDGPLHFGNGTRLTVT.